Below, one TCR beta chain is given with its context. CDR3-region Arm-PCR and iRepertoire HTBI primers produced the TCR beta libraries. TCRdb used MiXCR to reprocess the multiplex PCR reads, holding one entry per CDR3 protein. The repertoire holds 510,000 or so distinct CDR3 sequences, with around 13% as singletons. The data are from a study of regulatory T cells in long-lasting Graves disease. The CDR3 is made up of 17 amino acids. V lost 8 bases to trimming and J lost 0 bases; unmatched junction nucleotides: 12. CDR1 is MNHNS and CDR2 is SASEGT in the germline V gene. As for time point: newly diagnosed GD, antithyroid drugs for less than 3 months. PBMC-derived RNA was used for the TCR library. The same sample was also used in a study of T cells in Graves' hyperthyroidism and ophthalmopathy. This second report adds: The HTBI primer set served for first-round RT-PCR of the TCR CDR3.

The material was peripheral blood mononuclear cells (PBMCs), obtained at new diagnosis, from a patient treated with antithyroid drugs. V gene TRBV6-1 combines with J gene TRBJ2-3; TRBD2 matches at 9 bases. The receptor was derived from a woman aged 25 to 39 with Graves disease. The CDR3: CASAEWVLAGSTDTQYF. CDR3 in DNA: TGTGCCAGCGCTGAGTGGGTACTAGCGGGTAGCACAGATACGCAGTATTTT.